Presented here are 14 T cell receptor beta chains from one specimen sequenced in a study of T cells in Graves' hyperthyroidism and ophthalmopathy (dated 2019 in TCRdb). Receptor libraries were prepared by multiplex PCR. Instrument on record: Illumina HiSeq 2000. The TCR beta CDR3 regions were amplified from the RNA transcripts. A first-round RT-PCR of the TCR CDR3 used the HTBI primer set with the Qiagen OneStep RT-PCR kit. TCRdb ran its own pipeline on the public reads, namely fastp trimming at Q25 and MiXCR clone calling, and kept in-frame beta chains. Rows are combined by CDR3 protein, so each entry shows the most common genes and DNA. For this sample there are hundreds of thousands of distinct CDR3 sequences; about a fifth appear just once. Of the sample, roughly a third is held by the ten largest clones. The material sequenced was blood. The receptors originated from a man younger than 40 with Graves' ophthalmopathy.

There are a few counts of this clonotype. The chain joins TRBV2 to TRBJ2-5, with D hard to call. The CDR3 loop spans 15 amino acids. Germline V gene lookup returns CDR1 SNHLY and CDR2 FYNNEI. V shed 6 bases and J shed 5 bases, with 19 bases lying between them. The CDR3, as DNA: TGTGCCAGCAGGTTTCGACCCGAGCTGTGGGAGACCCAGTACTTC. Encoded protein: CASRFRPELWETQYF.

The chain combines TRBV6-4 with TRBJ2-1; no clear D. V lost 5 bases, J lost 6 bases, and 11 bases lay in between. Germline CDR1 MRHNA, CDR2 SNTAGT. This CDR3 contains 13 residues. The CDR3 here is CASSYLVGNEQFF. CDR3 in DNA: TGTGCCAGCAGTTACCTCGTGGGCAATGAGCAGTTCTTC.

To note about this clonotype: Lacking the conserved final phenylalanine or tryptophan, this CDR3 likely reflects a read error. The chain recombines TRBV6-1 with TRBJ2-7; the D is unclear. V was pared by 0 bases and J by 3 bases, with 9 bases between. Per the germline V gene, CDR1 is MNHNS and CDR2 is SASEGT. The CDR3 extends over 14 amino acids. The CDR3 region is CASSEAVGFYEQYL. The CDR3 region has the DNA TGTGCCAGCAGTGAAGCGGTGGGGTTCTACGAGCAGTACCTC.

In its sample, this clonotype was seen many times. The chain has TRBV28 and TRBJ1-3; the match to TRBD1 covers 9 bases. From germline, CDR1 is MDHEN and CDR2 SYDVKM. This CDR3 has 18 amino acids. V gave up 5 bases and J gave up 0 bases; unmatched junction bases: 11. CDR3 in DNA: TGTGCCAGCAGTGCCGGGACAGGGCTTTCCGCCTCTGGAAACACCATATATTTT. Translation gives CASSAGTGLSASGNTIYF.

This clonotype was detected many times. This chain's CDR3 is CSANRVTNSPLHF. The CDR3 nucleotides read TGCAGTGCCAACAGGGTCACTAATTCACCCCTCCACTTT. V usage is TRBV20-1 and J usage is TRBJ1-6; D might be TRBD1 (6 bases). The V gene's germline CDR1 is DFQATT and CDR2 SNEGSKA (reference sequence). There are 13 residues in the CDR3. V lost 6 bases to trimming and J lost 6 bases, with 12 bases between them.

J is TRBJ2-2 and V is TRBV5-8; tentatively, D is TRBD1 (5 bases). Trimming shortened V by 1 base and J by 5 bases, and 12 bases separated the two germline ends. Germline V gene sequence: CDR1 SGHTS, CDR2 YDEGEE. This CDR3 is built from 15 residues. CDR3 sequence: CASSLRRGTTGELFF. The CDR3 DNA follows: TGTGCCAGCAGCTTGAGAAGGGGAACTACCGGGGAGCTGTTTTTT.

This clonotype was seen a handful of times. J is TRBJ2-5 and V is TRBV7-9, with 7 bases matching TRBD2. Germline V gives CDR1 SEHNR, CDR2 FQNEAQ (reference sequence). The CDR3 sequence is 15 residues long. Trimming removed 1 base from V and 1 base from J; junction bases left unmatched: 3. The CDR3 here is CASSLVSGRQETQYF. As DNA, the CDR3 is TGTGCCAGCAGCTTAGTTAGCGGGCGCCAAGAGACCCAGTACTTC.

On this clonotype itself: A much larger clone sits a single nucleotide away, making a read error possible. The chain couples TRBV7-8 to TRBJ2-7, with 7 bases aligning to TRBD2. In germline, CDR1 is SGHVS, CDR2 FQNEAQ. The CDR3 totals 15 residues. The CDR3 nucleotides are TGTGCCAGCAGCCCGAGCGGCGGGAGATCCTACGAGCATTACTTC. It yields the protein CASSPSGGRSYEHYF. The entire variable domain, with the rest obtained from reference TRBV7-8 and TRBJ2-7, is as follows: GAGVSQSPRYKVAKRGQDVALRCDPISGHVSLFWYQQALGQGPEFLTYFQNEAQLDKSGLPSDRFFAERPEGSVSTLKIQRTQQEDSAVYLCASSPSGGRSYEHYFGPGTRLTVT.

The chain couples TRBV5-1 to TRBJ2-7; D not certain. CDR1 SGHRS and CDR2 YFSETQ come from the germline V gene. The V end lost 4 bases, the J end lost 4 bases, and 12 bases lay between the germline ends. CDR3 length equals 13 residues. The CDR3 region has the DNA TGCGCCAGCAGCCAAACGACCTTTTACGAGCAGTACTTC. Translation: CASSQTTFYEQYF.

The V call is TRBV7-2, the J call TRBJ2-1; tentatively, D is TRBD2 (5 bases). V shed 5 bases and J shed 7 bases, with 12 bases lying between them. This CDR3 has 13 residues. Germline CDR1 and CDR2: SGHTA and FQGNSA. CDR3 bases: TGTGCCAGCAGCCCCAACGGGGTAAATGAGCAGTTCTTC. This translates into CASSPNGVNEQFF.

This sequence joins TRBV20-1 and TRBJ2-7; possibly TRBD1 for D (5 bases). The CDR3 runs to 12 residues. Germline V gene sequence: CDR1 DFQATT, CDR2 SNEGSKA (reference sequence). The germline V and J ends were trimmed by 5 bases and 6 bases, with 14 bases remaining between them. The CDR3 sequence: CSAYDSPCEQYF. CDR3 in DNA: TGCAGTGCTTACGACAGTCCCTGCGAGCAGTACTTC.

V is TRBV4-3 and J is TRBJ2-5; maybe TRBD2 (6 bases). V was pared by 3 bases and J by 4 bases, with 15 bases between. This CDR3 is built from 15 residues. The V gene's germline CDR1 is LGHNA and CDR2 YSLEER. The CDR3 sequence: CASSHDTSTGETQYF. DNA for the CDR3: TGCGCCAGCAGCCACGACACTAGCACAGGAGAGACCCAGTACTTC.

This clonotype came up a few times. The J gene is TRBJ1-2, the V gene TRBV20-1; 7 bases agree with TRBD1. The ends lost 5 bases at V and 3 bases at J; junction bases unmatched: 12. CDR1 and CDR2 from the germline V gene are DFQATT and SNEGSKA (reference sequence). The CDR3 totals 15 residues. CDR3 DNA sequence: TGCAGTGCTCCCCTCGACGCTCAGGGGGACTATGGCTACACCTTC. It encodes CSAPLDAQGDYGYTF.

The chain couples TRBV7-9 to TRBJ2-3; D remains unclear. CDR3 length equals 15 residues. Germline CDR1 SEHNR, CDR2 FQNEAQ (reference sequence). V was trimmed by 4 bases and J by 2 bases, leaving 13 bases between them. The CDR3 region has the DNA TGTGCCAGCAGCTCTACGGGCCGGAACACAGATACGCAGTATTTT. This sequence encodes CASSSTGRNTDTQYF. The variable domain in full, completed from reference TRBV7-9 and TRBJ2-3, reads DTGVSQNPRHKITKRGQNVTFRCDPISEHNRLYWYRQTLGQGPEFLTYFQNEAQLEKSRLLSDRFSAERPKGSFSTLEIQRTEQGDSAMYLCASSSTGRNTDTQYFGPGTRLTVL.